This T cell receptor (beta chain) was found in a study of HIV-infected patients and healthy controls. Alpha and beta constant-region primers primed reverse transcription of around 540 ng RNA. Separate chain-specific third strand synthesis with multiplexing indices produced the alpha and beta libraries. One entry per CDR3 protein, called by TCRdb with MiXCR from the 5' RACE reads. The sample holds nearly 9,500 distinct CDR3 sequences, 5.8% seen once. The repertoire came from unfractionated whole blood and reflected all unsorted peripheral T cells. CDR1 and CDR2 from the germline V gene are MNHEY and SVGAGI. The ends were cut back, 6 bases at V and 8 bases at J, with 22 bases in the middle. The CDR3 loop spans 15 amino acids. Relative to its sample, this clonotype is medium-sized (0.01 to 0.1%).

Sequenced sample: blood. The chain is built from TRBV6-5 and TRBJ1-1; a possible D gene is TRBD1 (6 bases). The source of this sequence is an adult in good health. CDR3 amino acids: CASRSIGTRGAEAFF. For the CDR3, the DNA is TGTGCCAGCAGGAGTATAGGAACCAGGGGCGCAGAAGCTTTCTTT.